This entry lists 21 T cell receptor beta chains sequenced from one sample in a study of blood T cell repertoires in COVID-19. Repertoires were generated with immunoSEQ multiplex PCR, while TCRdb's copy carries only in-frame clones and drops some. The sample shows tens of thousands of clones, 81% of them seen only once. Sequenced input: peripheral blood. The receptors stem from a man in his 60s with COVID-19, enrolled during active disease.

This clone was recorded only once. The chain links TRBV2 to TRBJ2-5; 8 bases match TRBD2. Germline CDR1 is SNHLY and CDR2 is FYNNEI. The CDR3 contains 15 residues. With 6 bases clipped from V and 1 base from J, the junction kept 7 bases outside the gene matches. The CDR3 reads CASSATSGPQETQYF. The CDR3 DNA reads TGTGCCAGCAGCGCCACTAGCGGCCCCCAAGAGACCCAGTACTTC.

The chain combines TRBV11-1 with TRBJ2-7; 9 positions match TRBD2. Germline lookup yields CDR1 SGHAT and CDR2 FQDESV (reference sequence). With 5 bases clipped from V and 12 bases from J, the junction kept 11 bases outside the gene matches. This CDR3 has 13 residues. This CDR3 reads CASSDLAGRSMYF. DNA for the CDR3: TGTGCCAGCAGCGATCTAGCGGGAAGGAGTATGTACTTC.

This chain connects TRBV5-5 to TRBJ1-2; 9 nucleotides match TRBD1. V was clipped by 4 bases and J by 1 base; unmatched bases: 5. The CDR3 has 15 residues. CDR1 is SGHKS, CDR2 YYEKEE, per germline (reference sequence). The CDR3 loop is CASSIGTGFNYGYTF. As DNA, the CDR3 is TGTGCCAGCAGCATCGGGACAGGGTTTAACTATGGCTACACCTTC.

The chain links TRBV7-3 to TRBJ1-1; 7 bases match TRBD1. The J segment lost 6 bases and the V segment lost 5 bases, leaving 9 bases of the junction unmatched. Per germline, CDR1 SGHTA and CDR2 FQGTGA. The CDR3 has 14 residues. This chain's CDR3 is CASSPNDRASEAFF. The CDR3 region has the DNA TGTGCCAGCAGCCCCAACGACAGGGCATCTGAAGCTTTCTTT.

The V gene is TRBV19, the J gene TRBJ2-3; no firm D call. V was trimmed by 6 bases and J by 8 bases, leaving 15 bases between them. The CDR3 consists of 13 residues. Looked up from germline, CDR1 is LNHDA and CDR2 is SQIVND (reference sequence). In nucleotides, the CDR3 is TGTGCCAGTAGCACTACGGCATCTGGTACGCAGTATTTT. This sequence encodes CASSTTASGTQYF.

The chain has TRBV7-3 and TRBJ1-1, with 8 nucleotides matching TRBD1. There are 12 residues in the CDR3. The germline CDR1 and CDR2 sequences are SGHTA and FQGTGA. Trimming cost V 8 bases and J 6 bases; bases outside gene matches: 5. CDR3 in amino acids: CASGDRGSEAFF. The CDR3 bases are TGTGCCAGCGGAGACAGGGGCTCTGAAGCTTTCTTT.

This chain uses TRBV7-2 with TRBJ1-6; possibly TRBD1 for D (6 bases). Germline loops: CDR1 SGHTA, CDR2 FQGNSA. V lost 1 base and J lost 4, with 11 bases in between. The CDR3 loop spans 16 amino acids. The CDR3 here is CASSLGSGAYNSPLHF. CDR3 bases: TGTGCCAGCAGCTTAGGTTCAGGGGCTTATAATTCACCCCTCCACTTT. Together with reference TRBV7-2 and TRBJ1-6, the CDR3 gives the full variable domain: GAGVSQSPSNKVTEKGKDVELRCDPISGHTALYWYRQSLGQGLEFLIYFQGNSAPDKSGLPSDRFSAERTGGSVSTLTIQRTQQEDSAVYLCASSLGSGAYNSPLHFGNGTRLTVT.

CDR3 nucleotide sequence: TGTGCCAGCAGCCTTCCTAGCGGGGGGGCCACCGGGGAGCTGTTTTTT. Residues: CASSLPSGGATGELFF. The rearrangement uses TRBV5-4 and TRBJ2-2; the match to TRBD2 covers 12 bases. The CDR3 spans 16 residues. Germline V gives CDR1 SGHNT, CDR2 YYREEE (reference sequence). With 4 bases clipped from V and 4 bases from J, the junction kept 5 bases outside the gene matches.

CDR3 residues: CASSRDQGARNSPLHF. CDR3 nucleotides: TGTGCCAGCAGTAGGGATCAGGGGGCTAGAAATTCACCCCTCCACTTT. The gene calls are TRBV2 and TRBJ1-6, with 8 bases matching TRBD1. This CDR3 is 16 amino acids long. CDR1 and CDR2 from the germline V gene are SNHLY and FYNNEI. V lost 5 bases and J lost 7; bases outside the gene matches: 10.

The chain joins TRBV3-1 (or the pseudogene TRBV3-2) to TRBJ1-3; possible D gene TRBD1, 6 bases. From germline, CDR1 is LGHDT and CDR2 YNNKEL (reference sequence). Deletions cut 1 base from V and 3 bases from J, with 13 bases between. The CDR3 has 16 residues. In nucleotides, the CDR3 is TGTGCCAGCAGCCAAGGAGGGGGGGCGAGTGGAAACACCATATATTTT. Protein product: CASSQGGGASGNTIYF.

This clone was recorded a few times. V gene TRBV2 combines with J gene TRBJ2-1; 7 bases fit TRBD1. Per germline, CDR1 SNHLY and CDR2 FYNNEI. J gave up 9 bases and V 9 bases, and 14 bases lay outside the gene matches. The CDR3 has 14 residues. CDR3 residues: CARRDWDSSSEQFF. The DNA for the CDR3 is TGTGCCAGGAGGGATTGGGACAGTAGCTCTGAGCAGTTCTTC.

V is TRBV6-4 and J is TRBJ1-4; D call uncertain. CDR3 length equals 15 residues. CDR1 and CDR2 from the germline V gene are MRHNA and SNTAGT. V was clipped by 0 bases and J by 5 bases, with 10 bases between them. The CDR3 sequence: CASSDSSGSNEKLFF. CDR3 bases: TGTGCCAGCAGTGACTCATCTGGGAGCAATGAAAAACTGTTTTTT.

The chain links TRBV7-6 to TRBJ1-1; D gene ambiguous. Germline V gene data show CDR1 as SGHVS and CDR2 as FNYEAQ. This CDR3 region has 12 residues. The V gene lost 4 bases and the J gene lost 4 bases, with 7 bases spanning the gap. In DNA form, the CDR3 reads TGTGCCAGCAGCTCCCGGAGCACTGAAGCTTTCTTT. Protein: CASSSRSTEAFF.

The rearrangement joins TRBV30 to TRBJ2-7, with unresolved D. In germline, CDR1 is GTSNPN, CDR2 SVGIG (reference sequence). V was trimmed by 2 bases and J by 4 bases, leaving 18 bases between them. The CDR3 is made up of 15 amino acids. The CDR3 DNA is TGTGCCTGGAGTCGACCCATGAGGTCCCCTTACGAGCAGTACTTC. Protein: CAWSRPMRSPYEQYF.

This rearrangement joins TRBV6-1 to TRBJ1-5; the D is unclear. V was clipped by 2 bases and J by 4 bases, with 6 bases between them. This CDR3 is built from 13 residues. The germline V gene encodes CDR1 MNHNS and CDR2 SASEGT. CDR3 coding DNA: TGTGCCAGCAGTGAATCCGGGAATCAGCCCCAGCATTTT. Translating gives CASSESGNQPQHF.

This chain connects TRBV19 to TRBJ1-6; D gene uncertain. The CDR3 contains 13 residues. Germline V gene data show CDR1 as LNHDA and CDR2 as SQIVND (reference sequence). V lost 2 bases, J lost 14 bases, and 13 bases lay in between. The CDR3 DNA sequence: TGTGCCAGTAGTATACGTCCCGGGTTGACCCTCCACTTT. Amino acid sequence: CASSIRPGLTLHF.

The chain has TRBV5-1 and TRBJ1-3; possibly TRBD1 for D (5 bases). Trimming pared 4 bases from V and 0 bases from J, leaving 11 bases between. This CDR3 contains 15 residues. Per germline, CDR1 SGHRS and CDR2 YFSETQ. CDR3 sequence: CASSKDTGSGNTIYF. The CDR3 DNA reads as TGCGCCAGCAGCAAGGACACGGGCTCTGGAAACACCATATATTTT.

The chain employs TRBV19 and TRBJ2-7; 10 bases match TRBD2. The CDR3 sequence is 15 residues long. Germline values: CDR1 LNHDA, CDR2 SQIVND (reference sequence). V was clipped by 4 bases and J by 5 bases; unmatched bases: 8. CDR3: CASSREAGGRHEQYF. CDR3 coding DNA: TGTGCCAGTAGTAGGGAAGCGGGGGGGCGGCACGAGCAGTACTTC.

The chain is built from TRBV27 and TRBJ2-7, with D hard to call. V lost 9 bases and J 2 bases, leaving 14 bases between the germline ends. The CDR3 extends over 13 amino acids. The germline gives CDR1 MNHEY, CDR2 SMNVEV (reference sequence). Here the CDR3 DNA reads TGTGCCAGTTCACCAAAGAGGACCTACGAGCAGTACTTC. It is translated as CASSPKRTYEQYF.

The V gene is TRBV9, the J gene TRBJ2-5, with D maybe TRBD2 (5 bases). Germline CDR1 reads SGDLS; CDR2 reads YYNGEE. This CDR3 has 15 residues. V was cut by 2 bases and J by 0 bases, with 11 bases left in between. The CDR3: CASSVGSANQETQYF. CDR3 nucleotides: TGTGCCAGCAGCGTGGGTAGCGCCAACCAAGAGACCCAGTACTTC.

The rearrangement joins TRBV5-1 to TRBJ2-1; 7 positions match TRBD2. Germline V CDR1 and CDR2: SGHRS, YFSETQ. The CDR3 sequence is 14 residues long. V lost 0 bases, J lost 10 bases, and 7 bases stayed unmatched. The CDR3: CASSLGPGGGEQFF. Here the CDR3 DNA reads TGCGCCAGCAGCTTGGGCCCGGGAGGTGGGGAGCAGTTCTTC.